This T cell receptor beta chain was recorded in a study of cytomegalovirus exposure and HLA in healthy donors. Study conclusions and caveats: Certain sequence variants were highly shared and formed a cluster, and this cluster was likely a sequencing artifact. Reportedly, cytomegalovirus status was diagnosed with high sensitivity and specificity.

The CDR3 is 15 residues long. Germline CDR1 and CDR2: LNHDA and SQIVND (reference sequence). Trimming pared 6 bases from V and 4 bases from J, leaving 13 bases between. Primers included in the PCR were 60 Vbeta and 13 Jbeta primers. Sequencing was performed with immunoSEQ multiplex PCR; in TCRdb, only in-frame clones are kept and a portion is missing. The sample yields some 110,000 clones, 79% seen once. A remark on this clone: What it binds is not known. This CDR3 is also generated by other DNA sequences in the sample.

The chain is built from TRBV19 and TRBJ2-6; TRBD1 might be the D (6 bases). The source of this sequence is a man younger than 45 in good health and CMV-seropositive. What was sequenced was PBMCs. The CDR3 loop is CASSRGQSGANVLTF. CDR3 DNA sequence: TGTGCCAGTAGCAGAGGACAGTCCGGGGCCAACGTCCTGACTTTC.